Each of the 15 T cell receptor beta chains below was sequenced from the same sample in a study of shared clonotypes between healthy human individuals. Here immunoSEQ multiplex PCR was the method, and the copy in TCRdb shows in-frame clones only, minus some. The table shows millions of clones, with over 85% occurring only once. Source material: naive CD4+ T cells sorted from blood. Subset meaning: CD45RA+ positively selected. Source of these receptors: a man between 18 and 35 years old in good health.

Of note for this clone: Other DNA sequences in the same sample also yield this CDR3. The V and J genes are TRBV10-1 and TRBJ2-5; D perhaps matches TRBD2 (7 bases). Trimming removed 3 bases at V and 5 bases at J, with 10 bases between. The CDR3 runs 13 residues. Per the germline V gene, CDR1 is WNHNN and CDR2 is SYGVQD (reference sequence). DNA for the CDR3: TGCGCCAGCAGTGATCGGGGGGCGGAGACCCAGTACTTC. It encodes CASSDRGAETQYF.

The chain links TRBV27 to TRBJ2-7; no reliable D call. Trimming pared 7 bases from V and 9 bases from J, leaving 13 bases between. The CDR3 sequence is 11 residues long. The germline V gene encodes CDR1 MNHEY and CDR2 SMNVEV (reference sequence). The CDR3 here is CASTASRWQYF. The CDR3 nucleotides read TGTGCCAGCACCGCTAGTAGGTGGCAGTACTTC.

The chain links TRBV18 to TRBJ2-5; a weak D match, TRBD1 (5 bases). Germline CDR1 and CDR2: KGHSH and LQKENI. This CDR3 has 15 residues. Trimming cost V 1 base and J 5 bases, with 14 bases left between them. This CDR3 reads CASSPQHRPGETQYF. The CDR3 DNA reads as TGTGCCAGCTCACCACAGCACAGGCCAGGGGAGACCCAGTACTTC.

V gene TRBV28 combines with J gene TRBJ1-2; D uncertain. Trimming cost V 1 base and J 8 bases, with 14 bases left between them. The CDR3 totals 14 residues. The germline CDR1 and CDR2 sequences are MDHEN and SYDVKM. CDR3 amino acids: CASSLLALGGGYTF. The CDR3 DNA reads as TGTGCCAGCAGTTTATTGGCTTTAGGAGGCGGCTACACCTTC.

The chain couples TRBV19 to TRBJ2-7; 8 bases line up with TRBD2. CDR3 length equals 16 residues. In germline, CDR1 is LNHDA, CDR2 SQIVND (reference sequence). Trimming took 6 bases from V and 1 from J; bases not matched to a gene: 11. The CDR3 protein is CASRLTSGVGSYEQYF. The CDR3 DNA reads TGTGCCAGTAGGCTTACTAGCGGAGTGGGATCCTACGAGCAGTACTTC.

This chain joins TRBV10-1 and TRBJ2-7; 12 bases fit TRBD2. Per germline, CDR1 WNHNN and CDR2 SYGVQD (reference sequence). The CDR3 length is 14 residues. V was pared by 4 bases and J by 5 bases, with 3 bases of the junction left unmatched. The CDR3 protein is CASSASGRANEQYF. CDR3 nucleotides: TGCGCCAGCAGTGCTAGCGGGAGGGCAAACGAGCAGTACTTC.

J is TRBJ1-6 and V is TRBV9; 7 bases line up with TRBD1. J lost 10 bases, V lost 0 bases, and 4 bases had no gene match. CDR3 length equals 14 residues. CDR1 is SGDLS and CDR2 is YYNGEE in the germline V gene. CDR3 residues: CASSVDGTASPLHF. The CDR3 DNA reads TGTGCCAGCAGCGTAGACGGGACAGCATCACCCCTCCACTTT.

The J gene is TRBJ1-2, the V gene TRBV28; D is ambiguous. Germline assignment: CDR1 MDHEN and CDR2 SYDVKM. The length of the CDR3 is 15 residues. Trimming removed 6 bases at V and 5 bases at J, with 19 bases between. Here the CDR3 DNA reads TGTGCCAGCAGAGCCACCGGGCGCGGTGGGTATGGCTACACCTTC. Protein: CASRATGRGGYGYTF.

This chain connects TRBV27 to TRBJ2-3; 8 bases are shared with TRBD2. CDR1 is MNHEY, CDR2 SMNVEV, per germline (reference sequence). The CDR3 covers 13 residues. With V trimmed by 6 bases and J by 7 bases, 6 bases remained unmatched. The CDR3 sequence is CASRTTSVNTQYF. CDR3 DNA sequence: TGTGCCAGCAGAACGACTAGCGTAAATACGCAGTATTTT.

This clone was counted a single time. This could be a read error, since a much larger clone is one nucleotide away. The chain carries TRBV28 and TRBJ1-1; D not certain. Trimming cost V 6 bases and J 0 bases, with 8 bases left between them. Germline V gene lookup returns CDR1 MDHEN and CDR2 SYDVKM. This CDR3 contains 13 residues. The CDR3 loop reads CASRSQVNTEAFF. The CDR3 nucleotides are TGTGCCAGCAGGTCCCAGGTGAACACTGAAGCTTTCTTT.

The rearrangement uses TRBV9 and TRBJ2-3; D unresolved. There are 15 residues in the CDR3. Trimming left V 4 bases short and J 2 bases short, with 14 bases between. The V gene's germline CDR1 is SGDLS and CDR2 YYNGEE. The CDR3 coding sequence is TGTGCCAGCAGCCAAAACCCCGGAAACACAGATACGCAGTATTTT. It is translated as CASSQNPGNTDTQYF.

The chain employs TRBV5-1 and TRBJ2-3; no firm D call. The CDR3 has 13 amino acids. V lost 4 bases and J lost 2, with 8 bases in between. CDR1 is SGHRS, CDR2 YFSETQ, per germline. The CDR3 DNA follows: TGCGCCAGCAGCCCACCTATCACAGATACGCAGTATTTT. It specifies CASSPPITDTQYF.

Comments on this clone: In the same sample, other DNA sequences code for this CDR3. The chain has TRBV19 and TRBJ1-2; D not certain. V was cut by 4 bases and J by 5 bases, with 8 bases left in between. Germline V gives CDR1 LNHDA, CDR2 SQIVND (reference sequence). The CDR3 has 12 amino acids. In DNA form, the CDR3 reads TGTGCCAGTAGTACCGGTGGTTATGGCTACACCTTC. Residues: CASSTGGYGYTF.

This clone was observed a few times. V and J are TRBV6-1 and TRBJ1-5; D might be TRBD1 (5 bases). The germline CDR1 and CDR2 sequences are MNHNS and SASEGT. Trimming removed 6 bases at V and 9 bases at J, with 15 bases between. This CDR3 has 13 amino acids. The DNA for the CDR3 is TGTGCCAGCAGCGCAGACCCAGGGAGGCCCCAGCATTTT. Protein sequence: CASSADPGRPQHF.

This rearrangement joins TRBV5-4 to TRBJ2-3, with D uncertain. This CDR3 contains 13 residues. Per germline, CDR1 SGHNT and CDR2 YYREEE (reference sequence). The V end was cut by 3 bases, the J end by 3 bases, with 8 bases between. The CDR3 bases are TGTGCCAGCAGCTACCTCCAGACAGATACGCAGTATTTT. This encodes CASSYLQTDTQYF.